Following are 10 T cell receptor beta chains from one sample sequenced in a study of identical twins. TCRdb itself ran the 5' RACE reads through MiXCR, one entry per CDR3 protein. Of about 900,000 distinct CDR3 sequences listed, roughly 12% are singletons. This sample was also put to use in a study of yellow fever vaccine responses in identical twins.

The sequenced sample was PBMCs. These receptors came from a woman aged 18-30 years in good health.

This clonotype was seen a handful of times. The CDR3 sequence is CASSSNSDRSYEQYV. For the CDR3, the DNA is TGTGCCAGCAGCTCGAACTCAGACAGGAGCTACGAGCAGTACGTC. This sequence joins TRBV7-8 and TRBJ2-7, with D perhaps TRBD1 (6 bases). The CDR3 loop spans 15 amino acids. The germline V gene has CDR1 SGHVS and CDR2 FQNEAQ. Between the trimmed V and J ends, which lost 4 bases and 3 bases, there was a span of 16 bases.

In this sample, this clonotype turned up a few times. The rearrangement uses TRBV12-3 or TRBV12-4 and TRBJ2-3; TRBD1 aligns across 8 bases. The CDR3 is made up of 20 amino acids. The trim removed 5 bases at V and 2 bases at J, leaving 21 bases unmatched. The CDR3 DNA reads as TGTGCCAGCAGTCCGCCCTGGACAGGGTACGGGGATGAAGACACAGATACGCAGTATTTT. It yields the protein CASSPPWTGYGDEDTDTQYF.

This clonotype showed up many times. The rearrangement links TRBV12-3 or TRBV12-4 to TRBJ1-1; D not resolved. CDR3 length equals 14 residues. V lost 7 bases, J lost 1 base, and 13 bases lay in between. The CDR3, as DNA: TGTGCCAGCACCCCGACTCACCAGAACACTGAAGCTTTCTTT. Amino acids: CASTPTHQNTEAFF.

This clonotype was recorded a few times. The chain couples TRBV20-1 to TRBJ2-4; 7 bases fit TRBD2. CDR3 length: 13 residues. V shed 6 bases and J 3 bases; nucleotides not matched to a gene: 5. From germline, CDR1 is DFQATT and CDR2 SNEGSKA (reference sequence). Here the CDR3 reads CSAGEGSKNIQYF. The CDR3 bases are TGCAGTGCCGGGGAGGGGAGCAAAAACATTCAGTACTTC.

This clonotype was recorded many times. The chain recombines TRBV19 with TRBJ2-1, with TRBD2 matching over 11 bases. The CDR3 covers 15 residues. Per germline, CDR1 LNHDA and CDR2 SQIVND (reference sequence). J was trimmed by 4 bases and V by 4 bases; bases with no gene match: 3. The CDR3 DNA reads as TGTGCCAGTAGTACGGGACTAGCGGTTTACAATGAGCAGTTCTTC. Protein: CASSTGLAVYNEQFF.

In nucleotides, the CDR3 is TGTGCCAGCAGTTACCGGAGTAGGAATTCACCCCTCCACTTT. This codes for CASSYRSRNSPLHF. V usage is TRBV6-2 or TRBV6-3 and J usage is TRBJ1-6; D gene ambiguous. CDR3 length: 14 amino acids. With 2 bases removed from V and 7 bases from J, the gap between germline ends came to 9 bases. Germline V gives CDR1 MNHEY, CDR2 SVGEGT.

J is TRBJ2-7 and V is TRBV7-9, with a possible D match to TRBD2 (6 bases). Per the germline V gene, CDR1 is SEHNR and CDR2 is FQNEAQ (reference sequence). The CDR3 is made up of 14 amino acids. The germline V and J ends were trimmed by 5 bases and 6 bases, with 17 bases remaining between them. The CDR3 sequence: CASSPGGRMGEQYF. The CDR3 DNA reads TGTGCCAGCAGCCCCGGGGGTCGGATGGGCGAGCAGTACTTC.

V usage is TRBV4-1 and J usage is TRBJ2-1; 9 bases match TRBD2. The V gene end was trimmed by 3 bases and the J gene end by 5 bases; junction bases not matched to a gene: 11. CDR1 and CDR2 (germline): MGHRA, YSYEKL. The CDR3 contains 17 residues. The CDR3 loop is CASSQRVAGVRDNEQFF. In nucleotides, the CDR3 is TGCGCCAGCAGCCAGCGAGTAGCGGGAGTGAGAGACAATGAGCAGTTCTTC.

This sequence joins TRBV4-2 and TRBJ2-7; 9 bases line up with TRBD2. The CDR3 has 15 amino acids. The germline V gene has CDR1 LGHNA and CDR2 YNFKEQ. J lost 2 bases, V lost 1 base, and 3 bases had no gene match. In nucleotides, the CDR3 is TGTGCCAGCAGCCAAGCTAGCGGGGCCACCTACGAGCAGTACTTC. Translation: CASSQASGATYEQYF.

This chain uses TRBV29-1 with TRBJ1-2, with 11 bases aligning to TRBD1. The V gene end was trimmed by 7 bases and the J gene end by 7 bases; junction bases not matched to a gene: 5. CDR3 length equals 12 residues. Germline V gene lookup returns CDR1 SQVTM and CDR2 ANQGSEA. CDR3 bases: TGCAGCGCCGGGACAGGGGGTGCTGGCTACACCTTC. It encodes CSAGTGGAGYTF.